This T cell receptor (beta chain) was profiled in a study of blood T cell repertoires in COVID-19 (dated by TCRdb to about 2020). Turning to the overall study: Collaborator samples came from the United States, Italy and Spain and covered acute and convalescent phases of COVID-19. Sample metadata almost always included a de-identified subject ID, COVID-19 status, age in years and sex. Samples came from the ongoing ImmuneRACE study (first 160 participants) plus 1,254 subjects from 6 global collaborators. The repertoires were made available in a free public database intended to serve as a resource for research on the immune response to SARS-CoV-2. Where HLA class I and class II types were available, the types were taken from metadata supplied by the sample provider, not from assay-based typing. Subjects who had been exposed to COVID-19, were actively infected with it, or had recovered from it provided the deeply sampled blood TCRbeta repertoires that made up the dataset. The prospective study material was composed of cDNA or gDNA derived from T cells, B-cell-depleted T cells, or PBMCs.

Collaborating institutions collected whole blood in K2EDTA tubes following their own protocols. For TCRbeta analysis, collaborators shipped samples as frozen whole blood, isolated PBMCs, or DNA extracted from either of those sample types. With regard to this clone: The target of this receptor is not known. Base qualities are missing; no much larger clone stands one base away.

Germline trimming amounts to 2 bases on V and 4 bases on J, with 4 as the count of junction bases outside the gene matches. Counted from cysteine to phenylalanine, this CDR3 has 15 amino acids. Only CDR3 DNA is held: 45 bases, read in frame from base 1. The germline V gene gives CDR1 as MNHNS and CDR2 as SASEGT. The immunoSEQ Assay, a bias-controlled multiplex PCR, was used to amplify TCRbeta CDR3 regions from genomic DNA. The study's processing was this. Nucleated cell counts per sample were estimated from amplification of reference gene primers within the assay. To quantify the absolute abundance of each unique TCRbeta CDR3 rearrangement, sequence reads were collapsed and filtered. Productive Simpson clonality was computed per sample as the square root of Simpson's diversity index over productive rearrangements. Sourced from immuneACCESS, this table was stored by TCRdb with only in-frame sequences that have V and J called. A share of the clones is absent; for the studies checked, an unresolved V gene accounts for under half, and the remainder has no known explanation. V and J calls plus clone size are reproduced from that table; the DNA served to infer D and trimming. Counted in this sample were about 90,000 clones; approximately 89% of them appeared once. Around 2.3% of the sample belongs to the ten largest clones.

Findings and caveats that apply to the study as a whole: Clinical and demographic metadata were provided uncurated, with the amount varying by source and participant.

Sample: peripheral blood. This TCR was sampled from a human donor with active COVID-19. The donor label of this sample is uncertain. The rearrangement joined TRBV6-1 to TRBJ1-4; 7 central bases correspond to TRBD1. DNA sequence: TGTGCCAGCAGTGAATCGACAGGGCGTAATGAAAAACTGTTTTTT. It codes for CASSESTGRNEKLFF.